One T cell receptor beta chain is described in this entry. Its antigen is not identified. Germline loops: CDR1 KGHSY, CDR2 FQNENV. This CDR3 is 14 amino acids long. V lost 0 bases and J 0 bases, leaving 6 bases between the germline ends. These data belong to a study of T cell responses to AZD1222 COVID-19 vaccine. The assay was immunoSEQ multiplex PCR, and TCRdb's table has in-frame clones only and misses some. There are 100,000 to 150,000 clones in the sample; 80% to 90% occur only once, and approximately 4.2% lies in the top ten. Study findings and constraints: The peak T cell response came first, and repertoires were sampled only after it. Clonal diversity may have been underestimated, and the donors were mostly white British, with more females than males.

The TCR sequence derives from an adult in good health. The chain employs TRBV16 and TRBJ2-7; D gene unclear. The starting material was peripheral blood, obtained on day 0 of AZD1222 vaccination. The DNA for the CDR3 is TGTGCCAGCAGCCAATCCGTGGGCTCCTACGAGCAGTACTTC. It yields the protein CASSQSVGSYEQYF.